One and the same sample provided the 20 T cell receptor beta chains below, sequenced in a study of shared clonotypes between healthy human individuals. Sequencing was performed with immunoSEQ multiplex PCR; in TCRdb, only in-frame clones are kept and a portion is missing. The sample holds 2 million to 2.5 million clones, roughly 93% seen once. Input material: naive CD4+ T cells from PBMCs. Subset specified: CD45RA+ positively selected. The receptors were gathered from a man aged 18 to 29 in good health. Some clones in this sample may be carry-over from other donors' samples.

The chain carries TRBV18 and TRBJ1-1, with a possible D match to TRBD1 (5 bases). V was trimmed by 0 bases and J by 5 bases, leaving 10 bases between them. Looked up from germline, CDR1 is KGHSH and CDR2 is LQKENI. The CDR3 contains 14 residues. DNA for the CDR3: TGTGCCAGCTCACCACCAGGGGCGGGAACTGAAGCTTTCTTT. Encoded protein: CASSPPGAGTEAFF.

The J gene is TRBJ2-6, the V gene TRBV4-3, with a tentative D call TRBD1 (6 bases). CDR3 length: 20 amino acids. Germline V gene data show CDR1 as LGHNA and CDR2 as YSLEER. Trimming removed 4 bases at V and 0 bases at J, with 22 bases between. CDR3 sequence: CASSPLGSGASDSGANVLTF. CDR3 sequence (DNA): TGCGCCAGCAGCCCATTGGGGTCAGGGGCTAGTGACTCTGGGGCCAACGTCCTGACTTTC.

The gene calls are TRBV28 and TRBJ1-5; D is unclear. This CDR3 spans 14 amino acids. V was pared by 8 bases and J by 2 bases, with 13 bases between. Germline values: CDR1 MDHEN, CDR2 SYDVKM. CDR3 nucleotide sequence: TGTGCCAGCCACCTTCCACTAGGCAATCAGCCCCAGCATTTT. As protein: CASHLPLGNQPQHF.

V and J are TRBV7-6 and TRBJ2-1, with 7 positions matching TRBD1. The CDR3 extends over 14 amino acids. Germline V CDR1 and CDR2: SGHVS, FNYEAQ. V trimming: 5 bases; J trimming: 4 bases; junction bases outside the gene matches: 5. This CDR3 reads CASSVLQGYNEQFF. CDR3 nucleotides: TGTGCCAGCAGCGTCTTACAGGGGTACAATGAGCAGTTCTTC.

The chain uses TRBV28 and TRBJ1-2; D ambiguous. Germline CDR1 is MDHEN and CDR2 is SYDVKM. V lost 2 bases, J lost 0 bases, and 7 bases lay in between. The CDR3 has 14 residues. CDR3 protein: CASSLHGPNYGYTF. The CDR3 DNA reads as TGTGCCAGCAGTTTACATGGCCCTAACTATGGCTACACCTTC.

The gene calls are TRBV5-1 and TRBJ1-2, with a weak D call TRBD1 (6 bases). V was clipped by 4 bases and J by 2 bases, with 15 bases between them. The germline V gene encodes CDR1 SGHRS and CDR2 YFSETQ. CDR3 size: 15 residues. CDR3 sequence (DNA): TGCGCCAGCAGCGCCAGGGGTTTACAAAACTATGGCTACACCTTC. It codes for CASSARGLQNYGYTF.

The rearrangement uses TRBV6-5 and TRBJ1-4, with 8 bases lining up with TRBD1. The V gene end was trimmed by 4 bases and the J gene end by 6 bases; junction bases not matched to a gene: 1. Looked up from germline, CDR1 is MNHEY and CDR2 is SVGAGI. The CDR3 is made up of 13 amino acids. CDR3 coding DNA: TGTGCCAGCAGTTTACAGGGGGATGAAAAACTGTTTTTT. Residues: CASSLQGDEKLFF.

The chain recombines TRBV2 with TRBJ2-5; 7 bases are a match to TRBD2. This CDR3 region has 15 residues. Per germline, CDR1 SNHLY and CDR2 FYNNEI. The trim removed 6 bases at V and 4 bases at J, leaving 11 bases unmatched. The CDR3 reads CASSLGGLVGETQYF. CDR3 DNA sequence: TGTGCCAGCAGCCTAGGTGGACTAGTCGGAGAGACCCAGTACTTC.

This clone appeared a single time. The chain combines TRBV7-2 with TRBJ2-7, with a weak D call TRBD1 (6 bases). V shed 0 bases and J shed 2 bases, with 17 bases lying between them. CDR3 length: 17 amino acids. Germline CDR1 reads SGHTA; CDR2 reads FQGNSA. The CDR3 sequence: CASSLAPYRVSTYEQYF. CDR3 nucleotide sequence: TGTGCCAGCAGCTTAGCTCCCTACAGGGTATCGACCTACGAGCAGTACTTC.

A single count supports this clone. The CDR3 loop reads CASSYSPDTQYF. The CDR3 DNA follows: TGTGCCAGCAGTTACTCGCCAGATACGCAGTATTTT. The chain uses TRBV6-5 and TRBJ2-3; the D is unclear. This CDR3 spans 12 amino acids. Germline CDR1 MNHEY, CDR2 SVGAGI. Trimming took 0 bases from V and 4 from J, leaving 2 bases between them.

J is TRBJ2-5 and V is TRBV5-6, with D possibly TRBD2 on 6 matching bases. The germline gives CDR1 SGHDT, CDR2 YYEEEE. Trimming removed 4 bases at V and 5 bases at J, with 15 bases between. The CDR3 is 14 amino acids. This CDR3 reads CASSGGIPPETQYF. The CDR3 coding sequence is TGTGCCAGCAGCGGCGGGATCCCCCCGGAGACCCAGTACTTC.

CDR3 coding DNA: TGTGCCAGCAGCTCCGTGGGTGGTGAAAAACTGTTTTTT. Translated, it gives CASSSVGGEKLFF. J is TRBJ1-4 and V is TRBV7-9; no firm D call. The CDR3 is 13 residues long. Germline CDR1 and CDR2: SEHNR and FQNEAQ (reference sequence). The V gene lost 4 bases and the J gene lost 7 bases, with 10 bases spanning the gap.

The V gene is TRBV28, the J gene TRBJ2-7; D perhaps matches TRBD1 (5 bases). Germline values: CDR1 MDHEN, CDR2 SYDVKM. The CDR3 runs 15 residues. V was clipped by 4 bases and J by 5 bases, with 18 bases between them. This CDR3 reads CASSSPGMYTHEQYF. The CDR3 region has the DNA TGTGCCAGCAGTTCCCCAGGGATGTATACCCACGAGCAGTACTTC.

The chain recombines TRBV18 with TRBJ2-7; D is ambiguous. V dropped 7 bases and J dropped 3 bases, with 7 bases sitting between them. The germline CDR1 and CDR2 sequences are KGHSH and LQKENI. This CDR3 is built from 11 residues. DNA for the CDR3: TGTGCCAGCTTGCCCGACTACGAGCAGTACTTC. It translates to CASLPDYEQYF.

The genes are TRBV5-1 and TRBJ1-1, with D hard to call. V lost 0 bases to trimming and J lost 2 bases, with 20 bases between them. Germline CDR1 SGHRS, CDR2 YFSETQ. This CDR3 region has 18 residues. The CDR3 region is CASSLAPLRSRRNTEAFF. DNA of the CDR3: TGCGCCAGCAGCTTGGCCCCCTTGAGATCACGAAGAAACACTGAAGCTTTCTTT.

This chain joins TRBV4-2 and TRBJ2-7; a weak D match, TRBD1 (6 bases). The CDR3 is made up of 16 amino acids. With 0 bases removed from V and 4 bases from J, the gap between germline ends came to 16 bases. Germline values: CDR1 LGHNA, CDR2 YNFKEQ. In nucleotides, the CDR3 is TGTGCCAGCAGCCAAGATCGGTTCAGGGGATTATACGAGCAGTACTTC. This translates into CASSQDRFRGLYEQYF.

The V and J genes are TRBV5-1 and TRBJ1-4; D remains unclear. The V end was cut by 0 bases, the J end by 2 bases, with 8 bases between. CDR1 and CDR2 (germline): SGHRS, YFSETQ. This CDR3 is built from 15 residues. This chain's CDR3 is CASSLVLSTNEKLFF. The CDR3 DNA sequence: TGCGCCAGCAGCTTGGTTCTTTCGACTAATGAAAAACTGTTTTTT.

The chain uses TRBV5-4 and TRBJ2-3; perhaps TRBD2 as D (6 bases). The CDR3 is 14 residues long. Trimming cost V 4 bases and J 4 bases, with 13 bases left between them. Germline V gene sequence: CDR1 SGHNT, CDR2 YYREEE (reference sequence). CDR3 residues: CASSLRSGADTQYF. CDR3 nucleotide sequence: TGTGCCAGCAGCCTACGATCGGGGGCAGATACGCAGTATTTT.

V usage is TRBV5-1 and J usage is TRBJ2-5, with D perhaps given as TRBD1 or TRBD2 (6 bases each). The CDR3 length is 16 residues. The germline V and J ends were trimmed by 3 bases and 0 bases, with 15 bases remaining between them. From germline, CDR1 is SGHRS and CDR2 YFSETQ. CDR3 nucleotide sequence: TGCGCCAGCAGCTGGGGTAGGGGGGCGGACCAAGAGACCCAGTACTTC. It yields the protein CASSWGRGADQETQYF.

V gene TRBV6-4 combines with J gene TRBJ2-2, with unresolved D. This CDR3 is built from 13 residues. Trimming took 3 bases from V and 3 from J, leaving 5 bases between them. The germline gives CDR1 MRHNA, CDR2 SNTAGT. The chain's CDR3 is CASSEPYTGELFF. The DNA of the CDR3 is TGTGCCAGCAGTGAACCGTACACCGGGGAGCTGTTTTTT.